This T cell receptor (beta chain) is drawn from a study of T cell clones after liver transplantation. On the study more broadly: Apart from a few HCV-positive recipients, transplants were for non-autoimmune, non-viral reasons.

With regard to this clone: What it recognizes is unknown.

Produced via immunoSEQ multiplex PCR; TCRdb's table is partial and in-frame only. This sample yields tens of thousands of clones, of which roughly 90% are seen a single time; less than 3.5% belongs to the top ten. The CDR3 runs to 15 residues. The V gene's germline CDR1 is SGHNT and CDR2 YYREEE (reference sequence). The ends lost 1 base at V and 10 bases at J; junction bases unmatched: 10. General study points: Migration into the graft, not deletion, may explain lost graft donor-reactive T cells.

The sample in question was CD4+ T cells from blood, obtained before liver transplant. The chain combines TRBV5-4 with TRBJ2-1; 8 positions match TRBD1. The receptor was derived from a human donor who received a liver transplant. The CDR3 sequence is CASSLSGTGNGEQFF. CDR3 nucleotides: TGTGCCAGCAGCTTGTCCGGGACAGGCAACGGGGAGCAGTTCTTC.